What follows are 29 T cell receptor beta chains derived from one specimen sequenced in a study of T cell responses to AZD1222 COVID-19 vaccine. Method: immunoSEQ multiplex PCR; TCRdb's copy keeps in-frame clones and lacks some. The sample lists approximately 80,000 clones, approximately 85% seen once, with about 5% in the top ten. Specimen: peripheral blood, collected on day 0 of MenACWY control vaccination. The receptors come from an adult in good health.

This clone has just one count. The chain joins TRBV27 to TRBJ1-2; D gene ambiguous. This CDR3 comprises 15 residues. V was shortened by 5 bases and J by 8 bases, with 21 bases between the two germline ends. CDR1 is MNHEY, CDR2 SMNVEV, per germline (reference sequence). The chain's CDR3 is CASSPTLPARNGYTF. In DNA form, the CDR3 reads TGTGCCAGCAGTCCGACCCTTCCCGCCCGGAACGGCTACACCTTC.

CDR3 nucleotides: TGTGCCAGCCATGAGGGGTTGAGCTCCTACGAGCAGTACTTC. Encoded protein: CASHEGLSSYEQYF. J is TRBJ2-7 and V is TRBV2, with D perhaps given as TRBD1 or TRBD2 (5 bases each). The germline CDR1 and CDR2 sequences are SNHLY and FYNNEI. Trimming removed 8 bases at V and 0 bases at J, with 14 bases between. The CDR3 is 14 amino acids.

This chain uses TRBV7-2 with TRBJ2-6, with TRBD1 identical over 12 bases. Trimming took 1 base from V and 3 from J; bases not matched to a gene: 4. CDR3 size: 18 residues. CDR1 is SGHTA, CDR2 FQGNSA, per germline. The CDR3 region has the DNA TGTGCCAGCAGCTTAGTGGGGACAGGGGGCGTTGGGGCCAACGTCCTGACTTTC. This codes for CASSLVGTGGVGANVLTF. The whole variable domain, remainder taken from reference TRBV7-2 and TRBJ2-6, is GAGVSQSPSNKVTEKGKDVELRCDPISGHTALYWYRQSLGQGLEFLIYFQGNSAPDKSGLPSDRFSAERTGGSVSTLTIQRTQQEDSAVYLCASSLVGTGGVGANVLTFGAGSRLTVL.

V gene TRBV29-1 combines with J gene TRBJ1-1, with 8 bases that match TRBD1. Germline CDR1 and CDR2: SQVTM and ANQGSEA. This CDR3 comprises 14 residues. Unmatched junction bases numbered 5, after V lost 4 bases and J lost 1 base. The CDR3 DNA reads as TGCAGCGTTGCAGGGGGCGTAGGGAACACTGAAGCTTTCTTT. It is translated as CSVAGGVGNTEAFF.

The V gene is TRBV19, the J gene TRBJ1-2; TRBD1 matches at 10 bases. CDR1 and CDR2 from the germline V gene are LNHDA and SQIVND (reference sequence). With 4 bases clipped from V and 2 bases from J, the junction kept 7 bases outside the gene matches. CDR3 size: 16 residues. CDR3 loop: CASSTGTGVRNYGYTF. The CDR3 DNA sequence: TGTGCCAGTAGTACGGGGACAGGGGTGAGGAACTATGGCTACACCTTC.

The rearrangement joins TRBV27 to TRBJ1-6; D is ambiguous. The V end lost 6 bases, the J end lost 0 bases, and 9 bases lay between the germline ends. Germline lookup yields CDR1 MNHEY and CDR2 SMNVEV (reference sequence). The CDR3 runs 15 residues. The CDR3 DNA sequence: TGTGCCAGCAGCCTCCCTCGCTCCTATAATTCACCCCTCCACTTT. Translated, it gives CASSLPRSYNSPLHF.

This clone was seen only once. This rearrangement joins TRBV9 to TRBJ1-5, with D tentatively TRBD1 (5 bases). Germline CDR1 reads SGDLS; CDR2 reads YYNGEE. The ends were cut back, 2 bases at V and 9 bases at J, with 18 bases in the middle. This CDR3 contains 15 residues. This chain's CDR3 is CASSVSWDGKGPQHF. CDR3 coding DNA: TGTGCCAGCAGCGTTAGCTGGGACGGGAAGGGGCCCCAGCATTTT. The full variable domain, with the rest looked up from reference TRBV9 and TRBJ1-5, is DSGVTQTPKHLITATGQRVTLRCSPRSGDLSVYWYQQSLDQGLQFLIQYYNGEERAKGNILERFSAQQFPDLHSELNLSSLELGDSALYFCASSVSWDGKGPQHFGDGTRLSIL.

The table lists this clone with a count of one. This rearrangement joins TRBV7-9 to TRBJ2-5, with a possible D match to TRBD2 (6 bases). The CDR3 contains 14 residues. Germline V lookup: CDR1 SEHNR, CDR2 FQNEAQ (reference sequence). V lost 3 bases, J lost 0 bases, and 8 bases lay in between. The CDR3 nucleotides are TGTGCCAGCAGCTTGGGACTGAACCAAGAGACCCAGTACTTC. Residues: CASSLGLNQETQYF.

The chain employs TRBV4-2 and TRBJ2-5; D is tentatively TRBD1 or TRBD2 (6 bases each). CDR3 size: 16 residues. Germline V gene sequence: CDR1 LGHNA, CDR2 YNFKEQ. The V end lost 1 base, the J end lost 1 base, and 13 bases lay between the germline ends. CDR3 coding DNA: TGTGCCAGCAGCCAAGTGGGGGCGGGGTCCCAAGAGACCCAGTACTTC. Protein: CASSQVGAGSQETQYF.

The rearrangement links TRBV29-1 to TRBJ1-2; TRBD1 matches 9 bases. Trimming cost V 4 bases and J 8 bases; bases outside gene matches: 11. The CDR3 runs 14 residues. The germline V gene encodes CDR1 SQVTM and CDR2 ANQGSEA. The CDR3 region has the DNA TGCAGCGTTGCCCCCGGGACAGGGACATTCGGCTACACCTTC. The encoded protein is CSVAPGTGTFGYTF.

This clone was counted a few times. The V and J genes are TRBV7-3 and TRBJ2-1; tentatively, D is TRBD2 (5 bases). CDR1 is SGHTA, CDR2 FQGTGA, per germline. The CDR3 is made up of 13 amino acids. V was shortened by 7 bases and J by 7 bases, with 14 bases between the two germline ends. CDR3: CASKKDGENEQFF. In nucleotides, the CDR3 is TGTGCCAGCAAGAAGGACGGGGAGAATGAGCAGTTCTTC.

This clone has a handful of counts. The J gene is TRBJ1-6, the V gene TRBV19; D is uncertain. V was cut by 6 bases and J by 7 bases, with 10 bases left in between. This CDR3 has 13 residues. Germline assignment: CDR1 LNHDA and CDR2 SQIVND (reference sequence). CDR3 in amino acids: CASRGPRNSPLHF. The CDR3 bases are TGTGCCAGTAGAGGCCCAAGAAATTCACCCCTCCACTTT.

V usage is TRBV2 and J usage is TRBJ1-1; no definite D call. Deletions cut 3 bases from V and 5 bases from J, with 19 bases between. There are 16 residues in the CDR3. Germline assignment: CDR1 SNHLY and CDR2 FYNNEI. CDR3 DNA: TGTGCCAGCAGTGATCTGCAGGCCCGGAGGGAGACTGAAGCTTTCTTT. It is translated as CASSDLQARRETEAFF. The variable domain in full, with the rest retrieved from reference TRBV2 and TRBJ1-1, is EPEVTQTPSHQVTQMGQEVILRCVPISNHLYFYWYRQILGQKVEFLVSFYNNEISEKSEIFDDQFSVERPDGSNFTLKIRSTKLEDSAMYFCASSDLQARRETEAFFGQGTRLTVV.

This clone was found a few times. The CDR3 DNA sequence: TGTGCCAGCAGCAACGGAGGAAACAGGCGCATTAATTCACCCCTCCACTTT. Protein: CASSNGGNRRINSPLHF. The chain joins TRBV9 to TRBJ1-6; the D gene is possibly TRBD1 (5 bases). The CDR3 contains 17 residues. CDR1 is SGDLS and CDR2 is YYNGEE in the germline V gene. V was clipped by 4 bases and J by 6 bases, with 20 bases between them.

The chain carries TRBV4-1 and TRBJ1-1, with unresolved D. Trimming took off 1 base at V and 0 bases at J, with 15 bases between the two ends. There are 17 residues in the CDR3. Germline V gene lookup returns CDR1 MGHRA and CDR2 YSYEKL. This chain's CDR3 is CASSQGEHGSMNTEAFF. In DNA, the CDR3 is TGCGCCAGCAGCCAAGGGGAGCATGGCAGCATGAACACTGAAGCTTTCTTT.

The chain employs TRBV30 and TRBJ1-5, with a possible D match to TRBD1 (6 bases). CDR1 GTSNPN and CDR2 SVGIG come from the germline V gene (reference sequence). This CDR3 has 15 residues. V was shortened by 5 bases and J by 3 bases, with 17 bases between the two germline ends. CDR3 loop: CAWSLGAGDNQPQHF. Written as DNA, the CDR3 is TGTGCCTGGTCGCTGGGGGCAGGGGACAATCAGCCCCAGCATTTT.

As DNA, the CDR3 is TGTGCCAGCCGGCTCGGAACGAACACTGAAGCTTTCTTT. Its protein product is CASRLGTNTEAFF. V and J are TRBV7-3 and TRBJ1-1; unclear D gene. CDR3 length equals 13 residues. Germline assignment: CDR1 SGHTA and CDR2 FQGTGA. V lost 8 bases and J lost 1, with 11 bases in between.

A single count supports this clone. The genes are TRBV6-2 or TRBV6-3 and TRBJ2-6, with 7 bases that match TRBD1. Germline CDR1 reads MNHEY; CDR2 reads SVGEGT. CDR3 size: 17 residues. Trimming cost V 0 bases and J 0 bases; bases outside gene matches: 2. CDR3 region: CASSYSTGTSGANVLTF. The DNA for the CDR3 is TGTGCCAGCAGTTACTCGACAGGGACCTCTGGGGCCAACGTCCTGACTTTC.

The V gene is TRBV18, the J gene TRBJ1-4; TRBD1 might be the D (6 bases). The V and J ends lost 1 base and 8 bases respectively, with 11 bases between them. The germline gives CDR1 KGHSH, CDR2 LQKENI. CDR3 length: 14 amino acids. The CDR3 protein is CASSPRGAGEKLFF. CDR3 coding DNA: TGTGCCAGCTCACCACGGGGGGCTGGGGAAAAACTGTTTTTT.

The chain is built from TRBV7-3 and TRBJ1-3; a weak D match, TRBD1 (6 bases). This CDR3 region has 16 residues. CDR1 is SGHTA and CDR2 is FQGTGA in the germline V gene. Trimming took off 5 bases at V and 0 bases at J, with 14 bases between the two ends. The CDR3 DNA sequence: TGTGCCAGCAGCGTGCAGGGGCCCTTCTCTGGAAACACCATATATTTT. Translation: CASSVQGPFSGNTIYF. Using reference TRBV7-3 and TRBJ1-3 for the parts outside the CDR3, the full variable domain is GAGVSQTPSNKVTEKGKYVELRCDPISGHTALYWYRQSLGQGPEFLIYFQGTGAADDSGLPNDRFFAVRPEGSVSTLKIQRTERGDSAVYLCASSVQGPFSGNTIYFGEGSWLTVV.

This clone was recorded once. For the CDR3, the DNA is TGCGCCAGCAGCTTGAACGACAATCAGCCCCAGCATTTT. It encodes CASSLNDNQPQHF. This chain uses TRBV5-1 with TRBJ1-5; D not resolved. With 1 base removed from V and 3 bases from J, the gap between germline ends came to 5 bases. Germline V gene lookup returns CDR1 SGHRS and CDR2 YFSETQ. The CDR3 consists of 13 residues.

The gene calls are TRBV27 and TRBJ1-2; D remains unclear. Per the germline V gene, CDR1 is MNHEY and CDR2 is SMNVEV (reference sequence). The ends were cut back, 4 bases at V and 5 bases at J, with 20 bases in the middle. The CDR3 runs to 16 residues. CDR3 nucleotide sequence: TGTGCCAGCAGTTCCGGGCCCTCTTTAGGCGTATATGGCTACACCTTC. Amino acids: CASSSGPSLGVYGYTF.

The chain is built from TRBV7-2 and TRBJ1-2; TRBD1 is a possible D gene (5 bases). Germline CDR1 and CDR2: SGHTA and FQGNSA. The CDR3 runs 13 residues. Trimming took off 2 bases at V and 8 bases at J, with 12 bases between the two ends. This CDR3 is CASSLHPREGYTF. The CDR3 DNA follows: TGTGCCAGCAGCTTACACCCCAGGGAAGGCTACACCTTC.

The chain is built from TRBV19 and TRBJ2-3, with a weak D call TRBD2 (5 bases). The germline V gene encodes CDR1 LNHDA and CDR2 SQIVND (reference sequence). The CDR3 sequence is 13 residues long. V gave up 5 bases and J gave up 2 bases, with 8 bases separating them. CDR3: CASSPGNTDTQYF. CDR3 DNA: TGTGCCAGTAGTCCCGGGAACACAGATACGCAGTATTTT. Filled out from reference TRBV19 and TRBJ2-3, the complete variable domain reads DGGITQSPKYLFRKEGQNVTLSCEQNLNHDAMYWYRQDPGQGLRLIYYSQIVNDFQKGDIAEGYSVSREKKESFPLTVTSAQKNPTAFYLCASSPGNTDTQYFGPGTRLTVL.

The chain recombines TRBV28 with TRBJ2-7, with D possibly being TRBD1 or TRBD2 (5 bases each). Germline V gene sequence: CDR1 MDHEN, CDR2 SYDVKM. V was cut by 3 bases and J by 1 base, with 10 bases left in between. The CDR3 is made up of 14 amino acids. The DNA of the CDR3 is TGTGCCAGCAGTTTTGGGGGTAATTCCTACGAGCAGTACTTC. Translation: CASSFGGNSYEQYF.

V is TRBV6-5 and J is TRBJ2-2, with 8 positions matching TRBD2. The CDR3 extends over 15 amino acids. Germline lookup yields CDR1 MNHEY and CDR2 SVGAGI. Germline trimming cut 7 bases from V and 4 bases from J; bases unmatched to any gene: 8. CDR3 amino acids: CASTQSGGSTGELFF. The CDR3 DNA reads as TGTGCCAGCACCCAAAGCGGGGGCAGCACCGGGGAGCTGTTTTTT.

This clone was observed a few times. The chain links TRBV27 to TRBJ1-2; 9 bases are shared with TRBD1. The CDR3 runs to 14 residues. J lost 7 bases, V lost 5 bases, and 8 bases had no gene match. The germline V gene has CDR1 MNHEY and CDR2 SMNVEV (reference sequence). The CDR3 DNA reads TGTGCCAGCAGTATGACCGGGACAGGGTTTGGCTACACCTTC. Its protein product is CASSMTGTGFGYTF.

This clone was detected only once. This chain joins TRBV30 and TRBJ1-2, with 7 bases fitting TRBD1. Germline loops: CDR1 GTSNPN, CDR2 SVGIG (reference sequence). J was trimmed by 0 bases and V by 0 bases; bases with no gene match: 4. The CDR3 length is 15 residues. The CDR3 loop is CAWSVGQGANYGYTF. The DNA for the CDR3 is TGTGCCTGGAGTGTAGGGCAGGGGGCTAACTATGGCTACACCTTC. The full variable domain, in which reference TRBV30 and TRBJ1-2 provide the parts outside the CDR3, is SQTIHQWPATLVQPVGSPLSLECTVEGTSNPNLYWYRQAAGRGLQLLFYSVGIGQISSEVPQNLSASRPQDRQFILSSKKLLLSDSGFYLCAWSVGQGANYGYTFGSGTRLTVV.

J is TRBJ2-5 and V is TRBV2; D is uncertain. CDR1 is SNHLY, CDR2 FYNNEI, per germline. The ends were cut back, 3 bases at V and 7 bases at J, with 18 bases in the middle. This CDR3 has 15 amino acids. CDR3 nucleotides: TGTGCCAGCAGTGATGAACCCTCCGGCTTAGGGACCCAGTACTTC. Protein: CASSDEPSGLGTQYF.